The clone carrying this T cell receptor beta chain showed up just a few times. Its target is unknown. Germline loops: CDR1 SGHNT, CDR2 YYREEE (reference sequence). Losses at the gene ends were 0 bases for V and 7 bases for J; bases not matched to a gene: 11. This CDR3 has 17 residues. This specimen comes from a study of beta chain features in type 1 diabetes. Study-wide findings and caveats: Insertions were fewer and deletions more numerous at VDJ junctions in type 1 diabetes patients.

Every bit of the isolated RNA underwent reverse transcription, so sequencing read expressed TCRB transcripts. Clones were read by immunoSEQ multiplex PCR, and TCRdb kept only the in-frame ones, dropping some. Among 35,000 to 50,000 clones listed, about 50% were seen once. The specimen sequenced was stem cell memory CD4+ T cells from blood. The V call is TRBV5-4, the J call TRBJ2-1, with TRBD2 identical over 9 bases. The source is a woman younger than 45 in good health. This CDR3 reads CASSLGQAGGQKNEQFF. CDR3 DNA: TGTGCCAGCAGCTTGGGTCAGGCGGGAGGGCAAAAAAATGAGCAGTTCTTC.